The rows below give T cell receptor beta chains drawn from one sample of a study of cytotoxic CD8 clonotypes in ibrutinib-treated CLL. Profiling relied on immunoSEQ multiplex PCR, and the TCRdb table lists in-frame clones only, not all of them. The table lists about 84,000 clones, 86% of them singletons, with roughly 5% in the top ten. The sample was PBMCs, taken before ibrutinib treatment. The receptors were sampled from a human donor with chronic lymphocytic leukemia. The CDR3 runs from the conserved cysteine through the conserved F or W. A D gene is named only where the DNA matches it firmly. Some rows have no size entry. The others give once, few or many, or a class for an expanded clone.

j_call v_call d_call clone_size cdr3_nt cdr3_aa
TRBJ2-3 TRBV7-9 NA NA TGTGCCAGCAGCCGCCTGGCCACGGGGGGCGGGAGTGCGCCAGATACGCAGTATTTT CASSRLATGGGSAPDTQYF
TRBJ2-2 TRBV7-3 NA NA TGTGCCAGCAGAGAAGCCAGCGGCGCGAACACCGGGGAGCTGTTTTTT CASREASGANTGELFF
TRBJ2-7 TRBV28 NA NA TGTGCCAGCAGCCAGTACCGGGCCCGTCCTGACTTC CASSQYRARPDF
TRBJ2-3 TRBV9 TRBD2 once TGTGCCAGCAGCGTATTGGGACTAGCGGGAGCATCAGATACGCAGTATTTT CASSVLGLAGASDTQYF
TRBJ1-1 TRBV9 NA NA TGTGCCAGCAGCGTAGGATCCTTGGGAAAAGAAGCTTTCTTT CASSVGSLGKEAFF
TRBJ1-5 TRBV6-6 NA few TGTGCCAGCAGTGGGACCCGAGAGCAGCCCCAGCATTTT CASSGTREQPQHF
TRBJ2-5 TRBV28 NA NA TGTGCCAGCAGTGAGGACGTGAAGACCCAGTACTTC CASSEDVKTQYF
TRBJ2-2 TRBV9 NA NA TGTGCCAGCAGCGTAGATGGGGACAAGGCCGGGGAGCTGTTTTTT CASSVDGDKAGELFF
TRBJ1-2 TRBV7-8 TRBD1 NA TGTGCCAGCAGCTTAGAAGCACGCCAGGGGGGAAGGTACACCTTC CASSLEARQGGRYTF
TRBJ2-7 TRBV25-1 NA many TGTGCCAGCAGTGAATTTAGTACCTACGAGCAGTACTTC CASSEFSTYEQYF
TRBJ2-5 TRBV11-2 NA NA TGTGCCAGCAGCCACTGGACAGATAACCAAGAGACCCAGTACTTC CASSHWTDNQETQYF
TRBJ2-1 TRBV5-1 NA NA TGCGCCAGCAGCTTGAGGCGCAATGAGCAGTTCTTC CASSLRRNEQFF
TRBJ1-1 TRBV19 NA NA TGTGCCAGTAGCCATCCAGGACAGAGGAACACTGAAGCTTTCTTT CASSHPGQRNTEAFF